A single sample is the source of the 22 T cell receptor beta chains below, sequenced in a study of T-cell memory formation after mild COVID-19. TCRdb itself ran the 5' RACE reads through MiXCR, one entry per CDR3 protein. The table has approximately 100,000 distinct CDR3 sequences, about 15% seen once. Sequenced: PBMCs or a T cell subset sorted from them (not recorded which). Receptor source: an adult woman who had mild COVID-19 (a few samples of this study predate the infection). Cell type and time point are not known.

This clonotype was found a few times. The CDR3 loop is CASSPGLAGNADEQYF. Here the CDR3 DNA reads TGCGCCAGCAGCCCGGGACTAGCGGGGAACGCGGACGAGCAGTACTTC. This chain connects TRBV5-1 to TRBJ2-7; 13 bases map to TRBD2. Unmatched junction bases numbered 9, after V lost 4 bases and J lost 5 bases. CDR1 SGHRS and CDR2 YFSETQ come from the germline V gene. This CDR3 region has 16 residues.

This clonotype was observed many times. The chain couples TRBV4-2 to TRBJ2-1, with D tentatively TRBD2 (5 bases). V was pared by 0 bases and J by 6 bases, with 12 bases between. Germline V CDR1 and CDR2: LGHNA, YNFKEQ. The CDR3 spans 15 residues. The CDR3 spells CASSQEPDFGNEQFF. The CDR3 DNA sequence: TGTGCCAGCAGCCAAGAGCCGGACTTTGGCAATGAGCAGTTCTTC.

This clonotype was recorded many times. V is TRBV6-1 and J is TRBJ1-2; D ambiguous. This CDR3 is built from 13 residues. Per germline, CDR1 MNHNS and CDR2 SASEGT. Trimming left V 1 base short and J 4 bases short, with 7 bases between. The CDR3 DNA reads TGTGCCAGCAGTGAAGTCGCCAGCTATGGCTACACCTTC. Its protein is CASSEVASYGYTF.

The chain combines TRBV28 with TRBJ2-1; 7 bases agree with TRBD2. This CDR3 is built from 17 residues. Unmatched junction bases numbered 18, after V lost 5 bases and J lost 8 bases. Germline values: CDR1 MDHEN, CDR2 SYDVKM. The DNA for the CDR3 is TGTGCCAGCAGTGCCCCTAGAAGCGGGACCGGTTGGGATGAGCAGTTCTTC. As protein: CASSAPRSGTGWDEQFF.

The rearrangement joins TRBV4-2 to TRBJ2-5; possibly TRBD2 for D (6 bases). The CDR3 extends over 18 amino acids. Germline-derived CDR1 and CDR2 are LGHNA and YNFKEQ. The V and J ends lost 1 base and 5 bases respectively, with 23 bases between them. CDR3 nucleotides: TGTGCCAGCAGCCAAGGAATAACGGAGGGACCACCTCGGGAGACCCAGTACTTC. Its protein product is CASSQGITEGPPRETQYF.

This clonotype has just a few counts. This rearrangement joins TRBV6-1 to TRBJ2-5; unclear D gene. The CDR3 consists of 14 residues. The V gene lost 3 bases and the J gene lost 5 bases, with 13 bases spanning the gap. Germline loops: CDR1 MNHNS, CDR2 SASEGT. This CDR3 is CASSDEDGFETQYF. The CDR3 region has the DNA TGTGCCAGCAGTGATGAGGATGGTTTTGAGACCCAGTACTTC.

This clonotype was counted ten times or more. CDR3 in DNA: TGCAGTGCAACGACCAGGACTAGCGGGAGGGCGTACGAGCAGTACTTC. It encodes CSATTRTSGRAYEQYF. The chain carries TRBV20-1 and TRBJ2-7; 15 nucleotides agree with TRBD2. CDR1 and CDR2 from the germline V gene are DFQATT and SNEGSKA (reference sequence). Trimming cost V 6 bases and J 4 bases; bases outside gene matches: 10. The CDR3 is 16 amino acids.

This clonotype was counted only a few times. The chain has TRBV12-3 or TRBV12-4 and TRBJ2-1; no clear D. This CDR3 has 13 amino acids. Trimming left V 3 bases short and J 6 bases short, with 9 bases between. The chain's CDR3 is CASSFPGSNEQFF. Written as DNA, the CDR3 is TGTGCCAGCAGTTTTCCCGGCAGCAATGAGCAGTTCTTC.

This clonotype was detected only a few times. The chain recombines TRBV30 with TRBJ2-1; the D gene is possibly TRBD2 (6 bases). The CDR3 loop spans 12 amino acids. The V end lost 4 bases, the J end lost 10 bases, and 14 bases lay between the germline ends. The germline CDR1 and CDR2 sequences are GTSNPN and SVGIG (reference sequence). CDR3 loop: CAWMEGGKEQFF. The CDR3 coding sequence is TGTGCCTGGATGGAAGGAGGGAAGGAGCAGTTCTTC.

The chain has TRBV11-2 and TRBJ2-5; TRBD2 is a possible D gene (5 bases). The CDR3 sequence is 14 residues long. The ends were cut back, 4 bases at V and 3 bases at J, with 12 bases in the middle. Germline-derived CDR1 and CDR2 are SGHAT and FQNNGV. This chain's CDR3 is CASSSFDGEETQYF. CDR3 in DNA: TGTGCCAGCAGCTCCTTTGACGGGGAAGAGACCCAGTACTTC.

There are a few counts of this clonotype. The J gene is TRBJ2-3, the V gene TRBV7-2, with D maybe TRBD2 (5 bases). The CDR3 extends over 15 amino acids. Trimming removed 4 bases from V and 0 bases from J, with 11 bases in between. Germline V CDR1 and CDR2: SGHTA, FQGNSA. CDR3 DNA: TGTGCCAGCAGCTCGAGCGGTCAAAGCACAGATACGCAGTATTTT. Protein sequence: CASSSSGQSTDTQYF. Full variable domain (remainder filled in from reference TRBV7-2 and TRBJ2-3): GAGVSQSPSNKVTEKGKDVELRCDPISGHTALYWYRQSLGQGLEFLIYFQGNSAPDKSGLPSDRFSAERTGGSVSTLTIQRTQQEDSAVYLCASSSSGQSTDTQYFGPGTRLTVL.

A few counts support this clonotype. The chain combines TRBV25-1 with TRBJ2-7; TRBD1 might be the D (5 bases). V lost 11 bases to trimming and J lost 2 bases, with 13 bases between them. The CDR3 spans 12 residues. The germline gives CDR1 MGHDK, CDR2 SYGVNS. Here the CDR3 DNA reads TGTGCCGCCGAGGACATAACCTACGAGCAGTACTTC. This gives the protein CAAEDITYEQYF.

The sample holds a few counts of this clonotype. The rearrangement links TRBV14 to TRBJ2-7; D gene uncertain. V dropped 2 bases and J dropped 7 bases, with 15 bases sitting between them. This CDR3 spans 14 amino acids. Germline V CDR1 and CDR2: SGHDN, FVKESK. In DNA form, the CDR3 reads TGTGCCAGCAGCCAATTTGCAGCCATAGATGAGCAGTACTTC. It encodes CASSQFAAIDEQYF.

The table lists this clonotype with a few counts. V gene TRBV24-1 combines with J gene TRBJ2-1, with D possibly matching TRBD1 (6 bases). Trimming took 3 bases from V and 7 from J, leaving 12 bases between them. Germline CDR1 reads KGHDR; CDR2 reads SFDVKD. This CDR3 is built from 14 residues. The DNA for the CDR3 is TGTGCCACCAGTGATCTACCCGGACAGAATGAGCAGTTCTTC. Its protein product is CATSDLPGQNEQFF.

The rearrangement uses TRBV6-1 and TRBJ2-7; D not resolved. The ends were cut back, 5 bases at V and 5 bases at J, with 1 base in the middle. Germline values: CDR1 MNHNS, CDR2 SASEGT. This CDR3 comprises 9 residues. This CDR3 is CASSHEQYF. The CDR3 DNA follows: TGTGCCAGCAGTCACGAGCAGTACTTC.

CDR3 nucleotide sequence: TGTGCCACCAGCAGTGCCCTCGGGATGGGAAATGAGCAGTTCTTC. Translation: CATSSALGMGNEQFF. The rearrangement uses TRBV15 and TRBJ2-1, with D possibly TRBD2 on 5 matching bases. Between the trimmed V and J ends, which lost 3 bases and 7 bases, there was a span of 16 bases. Looked up from germline, CDR1 is LNHNV and CDR2 is YYDKDF (reference sequence). The CDR3 contains 15 residues.

This chain uses TRBV30 with TRBJ1-1, with a tentative D call TRBD1 (5 bases). Germline CDR1 reads GTSNPN; CDR2 reads SVGIG (reference sequence). The CDR3 has 13 residues. V shed 2 bases and J shed 7 bases, with 14 bases lying between them. This CDR3 reads CAWSWGGHVEAFF. CDR3 bases: TGTGCCTGGAGTTGGGGAGGACACGTTGAAGCTTTCTTT.

The V and J genes are TRBV20-1 and TRBJ1-2, with 9 bases lining up with TRBD1. There are 17 residues in the CDR3. Germline V gene data show CDR1 as DFQATT and CDR2 as SNEGSKA (reference sequence). V shed 0 bases and J 4 bases; nucleotides not matched to a gene: 12. The CDR3 is CSARDTGRDRVFYGYTF. CDR3 DNA: TGCAGTGCTAGAGATACGGGTCGGGACAGGGTATTCTATGGCTACACCTTC.

In its sample, this clonotype was seen many times. The chain combines TRBV27 with TRBJ2-5, with 7 nucleotides matching TRBD1. Germline V gene data show CDR1 as MNHEY and CDR2 as SMNVEV (reference sequence). The CDR3 is 14 residues long. J was trimmed by 4 bases and V by 6 bases; bases with no gene match: 8. DNA of the CDR3: TGTGCCAGCAGCTACAGACAGGGTCGAGAGACCCAGTACTTC. Its translation is CASSYRQGRETQYF.

The gene calls are TRBV7-6 and TRBJ2-3; TRBD1 is a possible D gene (6 bases). The CDR3 spans 15 residues. The germline gives CDR1 SGHVS, CDR2 FNYEAQ. V was clipped by 5 bases and J by 7 bases, with 19 bases between them. The CDR3 here is CASSQMPKGQNTQYF. The CDR3, as DNA: TGTGCCAGCAGCCAAATGCCCAAAGGACAGAATACGCAGTATTTT.

This clonotype has at least ten counts. The chain joins TRBV7-2 to TRBJ1-1; D not resolved. Trimming pared 5 bases from V and 3 bases from J, leaving 7 bases between. The V gene's germline CDR1 is SGHTA and CDR2 FQGNSA. The CDR3 sequence is 12 residues long. The CDR3 protein is CASSPLDTEAFF. CDR3 sequence (DNA): TGTGCCAGCAGCCCCTTGGACACTGAAGCTTTCTTT.

This clonotype was counted many times. The chain carries TRBV4-3 and TRBJ1-2; tentatively, D is TRBD1 (5 bases). V lost 1 base and J 3 bases, leaving 18 bases between the germline ends. Germline V gene data show CDR1 as LGHNA and CDR2 as YSLEER. The CDR3 spans 17 residues. The CDR3 nucleotides read TGCGCCAGCAGCCAAGTGACAAAGGGGCTGGGTGACTATGGCTACACCTTC. It yields the protein CASSQVTKGLGDYGYTF.